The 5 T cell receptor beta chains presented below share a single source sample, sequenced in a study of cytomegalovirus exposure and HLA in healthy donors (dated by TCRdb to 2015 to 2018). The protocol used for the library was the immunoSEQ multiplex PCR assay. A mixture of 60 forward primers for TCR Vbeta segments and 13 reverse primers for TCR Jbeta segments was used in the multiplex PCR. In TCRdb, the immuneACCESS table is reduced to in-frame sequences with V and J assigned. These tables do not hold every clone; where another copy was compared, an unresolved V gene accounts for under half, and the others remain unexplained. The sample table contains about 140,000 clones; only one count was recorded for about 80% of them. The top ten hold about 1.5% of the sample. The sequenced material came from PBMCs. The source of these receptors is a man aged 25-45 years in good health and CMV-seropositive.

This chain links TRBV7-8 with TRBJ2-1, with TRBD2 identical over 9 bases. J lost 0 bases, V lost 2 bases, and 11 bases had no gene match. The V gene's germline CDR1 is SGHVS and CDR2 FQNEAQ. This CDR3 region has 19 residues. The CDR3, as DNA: TGTGCCAGCAGCTTAAAGGTTCTAGCGGGGCGGAGCTCCTACAATGAGCAGTTCTTC. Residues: CASSLKVLAGRSSYNEQFF.

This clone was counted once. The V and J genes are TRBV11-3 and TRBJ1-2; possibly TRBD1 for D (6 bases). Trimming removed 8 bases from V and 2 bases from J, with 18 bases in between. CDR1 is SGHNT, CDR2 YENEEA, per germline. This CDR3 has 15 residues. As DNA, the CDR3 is TGTGCCAGCCCCCTAGCAGGACAGAGGAACTATGGCTACACCTTC. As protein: CASPLAGQRNYGYTF. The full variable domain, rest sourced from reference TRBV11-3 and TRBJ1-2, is EAGVVQSPRYKIIEKKQPVAFWCNPISGHNTLYWYLQNLGQGPELLIRYENEEAVDDSQLPKDRFSAERLKGVDSTLKIQPAELGDSAVYLCASPLAGQRNYGYTFGSGTRLTVV.

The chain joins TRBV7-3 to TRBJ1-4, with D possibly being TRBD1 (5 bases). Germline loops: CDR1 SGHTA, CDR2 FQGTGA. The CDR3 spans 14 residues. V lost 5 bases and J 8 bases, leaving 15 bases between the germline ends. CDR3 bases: TGTGCCAGCAGCCCTCCAGGGTCGGAGGAAAAACTGTTTTTT. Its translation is CASSPPGSEEKLFF.

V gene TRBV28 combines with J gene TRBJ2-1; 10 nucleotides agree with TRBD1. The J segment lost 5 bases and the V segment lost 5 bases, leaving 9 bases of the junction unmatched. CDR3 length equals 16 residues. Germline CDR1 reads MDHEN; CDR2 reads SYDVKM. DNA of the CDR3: TGTGCCAGCAGTCCCGATCCTGGGACAGGGGACAATGAGCAGTTCTTC. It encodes CASSPDPGTGDNEQFF.

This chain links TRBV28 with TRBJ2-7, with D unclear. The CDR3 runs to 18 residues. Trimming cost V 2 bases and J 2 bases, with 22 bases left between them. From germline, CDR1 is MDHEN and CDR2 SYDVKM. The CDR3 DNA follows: TGTGCCAGCAGTTTACCCCCTCTCAAGGAGATCCCCACCTACGAGCAGTACTTC. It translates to CASSLPPLKEIPTYEQYF.